Sequencing of this T cell receptor (beta chain) was carried out in a study of cytomegalovirus exposure and HLA in healthy donors. The PCR used 60 Vbeta and 13 Jbeta primers. TCRdb's copy holds only in-frame clones and misses some; the assay was immunoSEQ multiplex PCR. The table records approximately 130,000 clones, 81% of them present only once. General study findings and limits: Excluded: some indistinguishable V segments such as TRBV6-2 and TRBV6-3. Reportedly, fewer N-insertions than the approximately 700-donor mean appeared in an Asian-associated ancestry cluster in a later analysis. A previous analysis found most TCR beta V segments productive roughly 87% or roughly 30% of the time.

Germline CDR1 MNHEY, CDR2 SVGAGI. The CDR3 totals 13 residues. V was clipped by 5 bases and J by 7 bases, with 11 bases between them. This clone showed up just a few times. Its antigen is undetermined. This chain uses TRBV6-5 with TRBJ1-4, with D tentatively TRBD1 (6 bases). This TCR came from a woman in her forties in good health and CMV-seronegative. The sequencing input was PBMCs. CDR3 residues: CASSLRDTEKLFF. Here the CDR3 DNA reads TGTGCCAGCAGTCTCCGGGACACTGAAAAACTGTTTTTT.